This T cell receptor beta chain was sequenced during a study of T cell responses to AZD1222 COVID-19 vaccine. Across the study: Both about-4-week and about-12-week second-dose recipients were combined. Whole-study results and caveats: The number of AZD1222 recipients seropositive at baseline was only 6 or 7.

The V gene end was trimmed by 4 bases and the J gene end by 0 bases; junction bases not matched to a gene: 8. Germline V gives CDR1 LGHNA, CDR2 YNFKEQ. The CDR3 spans 17 residues. This clone was recorded once. Its antigen is currently unknown. Here immunoSEQ multiplex PCR was the method, and the copy in TCRdb shows in-frame clones only, minus some. The table includes about 150,000 clones, about 92% detected once. V and J are TRBV4-2 and TRBJ1-3, with 8 bases aligning to TRBD1. This sample comprised peripheral blood, obtained on day 0 of AZD1222 vaccination. The TCR was taken from an adult in good health. The CDR3 protein is CASSRPTGGPSGNTIYF. DNA for the CDR3: TGTGCCAGCAGCCGACCAACAGGGGGACCCTCTGGAAACACCATATATTTT.